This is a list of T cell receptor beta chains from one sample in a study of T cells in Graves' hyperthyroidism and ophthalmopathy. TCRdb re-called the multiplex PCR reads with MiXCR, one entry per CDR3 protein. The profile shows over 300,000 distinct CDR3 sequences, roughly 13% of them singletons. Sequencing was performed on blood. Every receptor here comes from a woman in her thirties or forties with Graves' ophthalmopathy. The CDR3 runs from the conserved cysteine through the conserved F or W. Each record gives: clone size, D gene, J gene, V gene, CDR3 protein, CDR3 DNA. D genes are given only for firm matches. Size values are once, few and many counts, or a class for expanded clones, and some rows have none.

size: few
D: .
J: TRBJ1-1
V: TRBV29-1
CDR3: CSVQWGWEAFF
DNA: TGCAGCGTTCAATGGGGTTGGGAAGCTTTCTTT

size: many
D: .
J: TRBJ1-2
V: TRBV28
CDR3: CATKEGIYGYTF
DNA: TGTGCCACCAAGGAGGGTATCTATGGCTACACCTTC

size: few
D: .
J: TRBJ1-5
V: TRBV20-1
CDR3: CSARGGLNQPQHF
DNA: TGCAGTGCAAGGGGAGGGCTTAATCAGCCCCAGCATTTT

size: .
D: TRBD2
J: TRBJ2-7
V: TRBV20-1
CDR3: CSVPPSGLYEQYF
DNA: TGCAGTGTTCCCCCTAGCGGACTCTACGAGCAGTACTTC

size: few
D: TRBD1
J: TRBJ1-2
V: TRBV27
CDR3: CASSQGQGDGYGYTF
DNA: TGTGCCAGCAGTCAGGGACAGGGGGACGGCTATGGCTACACCTTC

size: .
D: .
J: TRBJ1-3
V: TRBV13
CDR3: CASSFAVGSGNTIYF
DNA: TGTGCCAGCAGCTTCGCCGTGGGGTCTGGAAACACCATATATTTT

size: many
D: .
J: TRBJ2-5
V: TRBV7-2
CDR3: CASSLRVTGAQETQYF
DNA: TGTGCCAGCAGCTTAAGGGTAACGGGAGCTCAAGAGACCCAGTACTTC

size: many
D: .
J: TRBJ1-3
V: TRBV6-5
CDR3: CASSYSRDGERNTIYF
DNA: TGTGCCAGCAGTTACTCCCGGGACGGGGAGCGAAACACCATATATTTT

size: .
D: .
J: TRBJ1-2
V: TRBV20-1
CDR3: CSVGAGAYGYTF
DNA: TGCAGTGTCGGCGCGGGCGCCTATGGCTACACCTTC

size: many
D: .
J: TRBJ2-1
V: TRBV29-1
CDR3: CSVRPFSPVSVNEQFF
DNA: TGCAGCGTTAGACCCTTTTCCCCTGTCAGTGTAAATGAGCAGTTCTTC

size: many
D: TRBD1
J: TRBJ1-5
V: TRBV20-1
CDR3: CSAIGRGAGNQPQHF
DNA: TGCAGTGCTATCGGCAGGGGGGCTGGCAATCAGCCCCAGCATTTT

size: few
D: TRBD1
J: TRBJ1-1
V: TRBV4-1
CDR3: CASSRLTGKIAEAFF
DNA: TGCGCCAGCAGCCGTCTGACAGGGAAAATTGCTGAAGCTTTCTTT

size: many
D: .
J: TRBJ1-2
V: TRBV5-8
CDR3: CASSFLGEIYGYTF
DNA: TGTGCCAGCAGCTTCCTCGGGGAAATCTATGGCTACACCTTC

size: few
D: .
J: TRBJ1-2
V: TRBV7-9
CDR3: CASSLAGGGRYTF
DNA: TGTGCCAGCAGCTTAGCCGGGGGCGGGCGCTACACCTTC

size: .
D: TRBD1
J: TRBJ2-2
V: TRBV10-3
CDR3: CAISETGTAWELFF
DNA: TGTGCCATCAGTGAGACCGGGACAGCCTGGGAGCTGTTTTTT

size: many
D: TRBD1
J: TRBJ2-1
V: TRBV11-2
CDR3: CASSRRMGQGGDYNEQFF
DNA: TGTGCCAGCAGCCGTAGAATGGGACAGGGAGGAGACTACAATGAGCAGTTCTTC

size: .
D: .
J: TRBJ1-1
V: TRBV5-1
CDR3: CASSFTGLTNTEAFF
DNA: TGCGCCAGCAGCTTTACGGGACTGACGAACACTGAAGCTTTCTTT

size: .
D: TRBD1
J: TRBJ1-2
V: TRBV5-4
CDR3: CASSLWDRVNYGYTF
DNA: TGTGCCAGCAGCTTGTGGGACAGGGTAAACTATGGCTACACCTTC

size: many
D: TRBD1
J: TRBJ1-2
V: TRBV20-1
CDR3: CSVRTGVGYGYTF
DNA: TGCAGTGTACGGACAGGGGTCGGGTATGGCTACACCTTC

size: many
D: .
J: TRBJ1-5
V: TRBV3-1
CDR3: CASSQGGGSQPQHF
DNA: TGTGCCAGCAGCCAAGGCGGTGGTAGTCAGCCCCAGCATTTT

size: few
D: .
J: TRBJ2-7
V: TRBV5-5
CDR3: CASSLDVRIYEQYF
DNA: TGTGCCAGCAGCTTGGACGTCAGAATCTACGAGCAGTACTTC

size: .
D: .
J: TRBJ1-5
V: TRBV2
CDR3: CASSSYGQPQHF
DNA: TGTGCCAGCAGTTCTTATGGTCAGCCCCAGCATTTT

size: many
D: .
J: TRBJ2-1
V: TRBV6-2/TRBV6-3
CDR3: CASSPAGATGNEQFF
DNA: TGTGCCAGCAGCCCCGCGGGGGCCACAGGGAATGAGCAGTTCTTC

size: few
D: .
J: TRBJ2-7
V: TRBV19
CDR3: CASSIETGVNEQYF
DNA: TGTGCCAGTAGTATAGAAACAGGTGTGAACGAGCAGTACTTC

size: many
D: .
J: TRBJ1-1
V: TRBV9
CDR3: CASSGRGDTEAFF
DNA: TGTGCCAGCAGCGGAAGGGGTGACACTGAAGCTTTCTTT

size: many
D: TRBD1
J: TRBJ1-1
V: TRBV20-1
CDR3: CSVPDRVKNTEAFF
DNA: TGCAGTGTCCCGGACAGGGTAAAGAACACTGAAGCTTTCTTT

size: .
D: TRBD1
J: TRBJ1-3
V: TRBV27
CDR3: CASSAGTGVFGSGNTIYF
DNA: TGTGCCAGCAGCGCCGGGACAGGGGTGTTCGGCTCTGGAAACACCATATATTTT

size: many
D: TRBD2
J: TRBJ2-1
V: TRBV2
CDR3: CASRGLAGNEQFF
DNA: TGTGCCAGCAGGGGACTAGCGGGGAATGAGCAGTTCTTC

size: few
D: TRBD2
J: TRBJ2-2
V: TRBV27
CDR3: CASSFRRGGVGELFF
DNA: TGTGCCAGCAGTTTCCGTCGGGGGGGCGTAGGGGAGCTGTTTTTT

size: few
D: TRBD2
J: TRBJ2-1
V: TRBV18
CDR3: CASSRLAGELRNEQFF
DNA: TGTGCCAGCTCACGGTTAGCGGGAGAATTGAGGAATGAGCAGTTCTTC

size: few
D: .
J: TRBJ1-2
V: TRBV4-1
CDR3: CASSQDIWAGTNYGYTF
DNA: TGCGCCAGCAGCCAAGATATATGGGCAGGAACTAACTATGGCTACACCTTC

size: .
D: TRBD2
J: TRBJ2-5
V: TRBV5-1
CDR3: CASTPAGGRETQYF
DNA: TGCGCCAGTACCCCGGCGGGGGGGCGTGAGACCCAGTACTTC

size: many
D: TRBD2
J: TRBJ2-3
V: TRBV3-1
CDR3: CASSQDVPSGITDTQYF
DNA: TGTGCCAGCAGCCAAGATGTTCCTAGCGGAATCACAGATACGCAGTATTTT

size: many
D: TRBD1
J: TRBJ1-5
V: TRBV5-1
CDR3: CASSLTPGQGSDQPQHF
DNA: TGCGCCAGCAGCTTGACACCGGGACAGGGTTCCGATCAGCCCCAGCATTTT